This T cell receptor (beta chain) appears in the sequencing data of a study of blood T cell repertoires in COVID-19. Trimming cost V 2 bases and J 4 bases, with 8 bases left between them. The CDR3 sequence is 13 residues long. The germline CDR1 and CDR2 sequences are MDHEN and SYDVKM. Original processing notes: Estimated nucleated cell counts came from reference gene primer amplification. Method: immunoSEQ multiplex PCR; TCRdb's copy keeps in-frame clones and lacks some. For V, J and clone size, that table is used; D and trimming come from the DNA. Found here are a few hundred thousand clones, about 81% of them singletons; the top ten hold less than 9.5%.

Sequenced input: peripheral blood. The clonotype was recovered from an elderly woman with COVID-19, enrolled during active disease. The J gene is TRBJ1-2, the V gene TRBV28; D call uncertain. CDR3 residues: CASSLPPFYGYTF. The CDR3 DNA reads as TGTGCCAGCAGTTTACCTCCCTTCTATGGCTACACCTTC.